These 13 T cell receptor beta chains were all obtained from the same sample, sequenced in a study of OX40 agonist ivuxolimab in advanced cancers. Data came from immunoSEQ multiplex PCR; TCRdb stores just in-frame clones and leaves some out. The sample has roughly 43,000 clones, just over 85% seen once. The starting material was CD4+ or CD8+ T cells sorted from blood, obtained in a trial of the OX40 agonist ivuxolimab. Every receptor here comes from an adult with an advanced solid tumor such as melanoma, head and neck, liver or kidney cancer.

The chain joins TRBV7-8 to TRBJ2-4, with D uncertain. Trimming stripped 3 bases from V and 2 bases from J, with 11 bases between. CDR3 length: 15 amino acids. Germline V gene sequence: CDR1 SGHVS, CDR2 FQNEAQ. DNA of the CDR3: TGTGCCAGCAGCTTCAACCAAGGGTCCAAAAACATTCAGTACTTC. Translation: CASSFNQGSKNIQYF.

This sequence joins TRBV5-5 and TRBJ2-2, with 9 bases that match TRBD1. Trimming took 4 bases from V and 4 from J; bases not matched to a gene: 8. The CDR3 length is 16 residues. Germline CDR1 and CDR2: SGHKS and YYEKEE (reference sequence). CDR3 residues: CASSRAGTGTTGELFF. The CDR3 DNA is TGTGCCAGCAGCCGGGCCGGGACAGGGACCACCGGGGAGCTGTTTTTT.

In this sample, this clone turned up many times. The rearrangement uses TRBV6-1 and TRBJ2-3; either TRBD1 or TRBD2 may fit D (5 bases each). The CDR3 runs to 15 residues. Germline V gene data show CDR1 as MNHNS and CDR2 as SASEGT. The V end lost 6 bases, the J end lost 0 bases, and 13 bases lay between the germline ends. The CDR3 loop reads CASRGVVDSTDTQYF. CDR3 nucleotides: TGTGCCAGCAGGGGGGTCGTCGATAGCACAGATACGCAGTATTTT.

The gene calls are TRBV29-1 and TRBJ1-1; D gene ambiguous. V was shortened by 5 bases and J by 4 bases, with 11 bases between the two germline ends. The CDR3 totals 12 residues. Germline CDR1 SQVTM, CDR2 ANQGSEA. For the CDR3, the DNA is TGCAGCGTTTCCGGAGCAGGCACTGAAGCTTTCTTT. Amino acids: CSVSGAGTEAFF.

The chain employs TRBV6-6 and TRBJ2-7, with TRBD1 matching over 7 bases. Germline V gene lookup returns CDR1 MNHNY and CDR2 SVGAGI (reference sequence). J gave up 4 bases and V 6 bases, and 9 bases lay outside the gene matches. There are 14 residues in the CDR3. CDR3 bases: TGTGCCAGCAGCGACGGGACAGAACTTTACGAGCAGTACTTC. It codes for CASSDGTELYEQYF.

The rearrangement joins TRBV5-6 to TRBJ2-5; 9 positions match TRBD2. Trimming removed 9 bases from V and 1 base from J; junction bases left unmatched: 22. This CDR3 has 19 amino acids. From germline, CDR1 is SGHDT and CDR2 YYEEEE. The CDR3 sequence is CATQLRASGILGGQETQYF. For the CDR3, the DNA is TGTGCCACTCAGCTCAGGGCTAGCGGGATTTTGGGGGGCCAAGAGACCCAGTACTTC.

This clone was counted once. V and J are TRBV28 and TRBJ1-2; D not resolved. Trimming shortened V by 2 bases and J by 4 bases, and 14 bases separated the two germline ends. The CDR3 length is 15 residues. CDR1 is MDHEN and CDR2 is SYDVKM in the germline V gene. The CDR3 protein is CASSLLGPGTYGYTF. CDR3 bases: TGTGCCAGCAGTTTACTCGGTCCAGGCACCTATGGCTACACCTTC.

CDR3 in amino acids: CASSEPGDYPQETQYF. The CDR3, as DNA: TGTGCCAGCAGTGAACCTGGGGACTACCCCCAAGAGACCCAGTACTTC. This sequence joins TRBV25-1 and TRBJ2-5; 7 bases are shared with TRBD2. Trimming cost V 2 bases and J 1 base; bases outside gene matches: 7. The germline V gene has CDR1 MGHDK and CDR2 SYGVNS. This CDR3 contains 16 residues.

The V and J genes are TRBV1 and TRBJ2-3; TRBD1 is taken as the D call from the table, unchecked against the DNA. TRBV1 is a pseudogene locus. The CDR3 has 16 residues. The CDR3 sequence: CTSSQDRRTSTDTQYF. CDR3 nucleotides: TGCACCAGCAGCCAAGACAGGCGAACTAGCACAGATACGCAGTATTTT.

The chain joins TRBV28 to TRBJ1-1; D perhaps matches TRBD1 (6 bases). V was shortened by 5 bases and J by 4 bases, with 8 bases between the two germline ends. The germline V gene encodes CDR1 MDHEN and CDR2 SYDVKM. The CDR3 contains 12 residues. The CDR3 nucleotides read TGTGCCAGCAGTGTCAGGGGCACTGAAGCTTTCTTT. Protein sequence: CASSVRGTEAFF. The full variable domain, completed using reference TRBV28 and TRBJ1-1, is DVKVTQSSRYLVKRTGEKVFLECVQDMDHENMFWYRQDPGLGLRLIYFSYDVKMKEKGDIPEGYSVSREKKERFSLILESASTNQTSMYLCASSVRGTEAFFGQGTRLTVV.

The genes are TRBV7-9 and TRBJ2-1; weak D call: TRBD2 (6 bases). Germline-derived CDR1 and CDR2 are SEHNR and FQNEAQ (reference sequence). V was clipped by 2 bases and J by 8 bases, with 10 bases between them. The CDR3 runs 13 residues. The CDR3 reads CASSLLEGHEQFF. Written as DNA, the CDR3 is TGTGCCAGCAGCTTATTGGAGGGGCATGAGCAGTTCTTC.

This clone was seen only once. The chain employs TRBV21-1 and TRBJ2-3. TRBV21-1 is an annotated pseudogene. The CDR3 loop spans 15 amino acids. CDR3 sequence (DNA): TGTGCCAGCAGCAAAGAGGTGCGAGGCACAGATACGCAGTATTTT. Translated: CASSKEVRGTDTQYF.

The chain links TRBV6-4 to TRBJ2-2; 8 bases line up with TRBD1. This CDR3 has 14 amino acids. V shed 6 bases and J 5 bases; nucleotides not matched to a gene: 5. The germline V gene has CDR1 MRHNA and CDR2 SNTAGT. The CDR3 sequence is CASSQGAETGELFF. The CDR3 DNA reads TGTGCCAGCAGCCAGGGGGCGGAGACCGGGGAGCTGTTTTTT.